Listed here are 30 T cell receptor beta chains from one sample, sequenced in a study of CD8+ T cells in alopecia areata. As the sequencing template, cDNA was produced by extracting RNA and reverse transcribing it. Only in-frame clones appear in the TCRdb table, and some are missing; sequencing was by immunoSEQ multiplex PCR. The sample holds about 200,000 clones, 35% to 40% seen once. Stated treatment: oral pan-JAK inhibitor, 5-10 mg twice daily. The sample was CD4+ T cells sorted from blood, taken at week 34, from a patient treated with tofacitinib. These receptor sequences come from a human donor with alopecia areata.

In this sample, this clone turned up a few times. This chain joins TRBV4-2 and TRBJ2-3; 8 bases match TRBD2. With 4 bases clipped from V and 3 bases from J, the junction kept 6 bases outside the gene matches. Germline V lookup: CDR1 LGHNA, CDR2 YNFKEQ. CDR3 size: 15 residues. CDR3 region: CASSRPGLGTDTQYF. CDR3 bases: TGTGCCAGCAGCCGACCGGGACTAGGAACAGATACGCAGTATTTT.

The rearrangement uses TRBV28 and TRBJ2-7; a weak D match, TRBD2 (6 bases). V lost 5 bases, J lost 1 base, and 21 bases lay in between. This CDR3 comprises 17 residues. The germline V gene encodes CDR1 MDHEN and CDR2 SYDVKM. The CDR3 DNA sequence: TGTGCCAGCAGTCTAACCGCAGGCGGGGCCAGGTCCTACGAGCAGTACTTC. This encodes CASSLTAGGARSYEQYF.

This clone was counted a few times. This chain links TRBV7-9 with TRBJ2-7; 9 bases fit TRBD1. This CDR3 has 14 residues. V lost 3 bases, J lost 6 bases, and 6 bases stayed unmatched. CDR1 and CDR2 from the germline V gene are SEHNR and FQNEAQ (reference sequence). The CDR3 nucleotides read TGTGCCAGCAGCTTGGGACAGGGTATGGGCGAGCAGTACTTC. Translated: CASSLGQGMGEQYF.

The J gene is TRBJ2-2, the V gene TRBV5-1; maybe TRBD1 (7 bases). Trimming removed 4 bases at V and 5 bases at J, with 18 bases between. Germline CDR1 reads SGHRS; CDR2 reads YFSETQ. The length of the CDR3 is 16 residues. The CDR3 DNA reads TGCGCCAGCAGCGCCCAAGGGGGCGCGGGAACCGGGGAGCTGTTTTTT. Amino acids: CASSAQGGAGTGELFF.

This clone was detected a few times. The chain has TRBV5-4 and TRBJ2-1, with 14 nucleotides matching TRBD2. The CDR3 has 17 residues. J gave up 7 bases and V 4 bases, and 10 bases lay outside the gene matches. Germline V gene data show CDR1 as SGHNT and CDR2 as YYREEE (reference sequence). CDR3 region: CASSQGLAGATWNEQFF. Here the CDR3 DNA reads TGTGCCAGCAGCCAGGGACTAGCGGGAGCCACATGGAATGAGCAGTTCTTC.

This clone occurred a few times. This rearrangement joins TRBV7-3 to TRBJ2-7; 9 nucleotides align to TRBD1. The V gene's germline CDR1 is SGHTA and CDR2 FQGTGA. J gave up 7 bases and V 4 bases, and 14 bases lay outside the gene matches. CDR3 length: 16 residues. The CDR3 is CASSSTGTGPSREQYF. The DNA of the CDR3 is TGTGCCAGCAGCTCCACCGGGACAGGGCCCTCTAGAGAGCAGTACTTC.

The rearrangement joins TRBV30 to TRBJ2-7; 7 nucleotides agree with TRBD2. Germline assignment: CDR1 GTSNPN and CDR2 SVGIG (reference sequence). Losses at the gene ends were 3 bases for V and 3 bases for J; bases not matched to a gene: 8. This CDR3 is built from 14 residues. CDR3 sequence reads: CAWSGPSGDYEQYF. The CDR3 nucleotides read TGTGCCTGGAGCGGGCCTAGCGGCGACTACGAGCAGTACTTC. Filled out from reference TRBV30 and TRBJ2-7, the complete variable domain reads SQTIHQWPATLVQPVGSPLSLECTVEGTSNPNLYWYRQAAGRGLQLLFYSVGIGQISSEVPQNLSASRPQDRQFILSSKKLLLSDSGFYLCAWSGPSGDYEQYFGPGTRLTVT.

This clone was picked up a small number of times. The chain joins TRBV6-1 to TRBJ1-4, with 7 bases matching TRBD1. The germline V gene encodes CDR1 MNHNS and CDR2 SASEGT. CDR3 length: 14 residues. V lost 5 bases, J lost 10 bases, and 10 bases stayed unmatched. The CDR3 DNA reads as TGTGCCAGCAGTACCGGGACAGCGAGCAGAAAACTGTTTTTT. Encoded protein: CASSTGTASRKLFF.

The table lists this clone with a few counts. The rearrangement joins TRBV29-1 to TRBJ1-1; 11 bases fit TRBD1. The CDR3 is 15 amino acids. With 7 bases clipped from V and 0 bases from J, the junction kept 7 bases outside the gene matches. Looked up from germline, CDR1 is SQVTM and CDR2 is ANQGSEA. CDR3 coding DNA: TGCAGCGCCCCCGGGACAGGGGGTATGAACACTGAAGCTTTCTTT. It yields the protein CSAPGTGGMNTEAFF.

The chain has TRBV30 and TRBJ1-1; 7 nucleotides agree with TRBD1. J gave up 1 base and V 6 bases, and 5 bases lay outside the gene matches. Germline-derived CDR1 and CDR2 are GTSNPN and SVGIG (reference sequence). CDR3 length: 13 residues. The CDR3 nucleotides read TGTGCCTGCCACAGGGGACCGAACACTGAAGCTTTCTTT. It encodes CACHRGPNTEAFF.

The chain has TRBV9 and TRBJ2-2, with 12 bases that match TRBD2. V was pared by 4 bases and J by 8 bases, with 12 bases of the junction left unmatched. CDR3 length: 17 residues. Germline values: CDR1 SGDLS, CDR2 YYNGEE. The CDR3 sequence: CASSRTSGADLGGELFF. CDR3 sequence (DNA): TGTGCCAGCAGCAGGACTAGCGGGGCGGACCTGGGAGGGGAGCTGTTTTTT.

This CDR3 reads CASSSPLGHQETQYF. In nucleotides, the CDR3 is TGCGCCAGCAGCTCGCCGTTAGGTCACCAAGAGACCCAGTACTTC. This chain connects TRBV5-1 to TRBJ2-5, with no clear D. The CDR3 contains 15 residues. With 3 bases removed from V and 0 bases from J, the gap between germline ends came to 12 bases. Germline values: CDR1 SGHRS, CDR2 YFSETQ.

In its sample, this clone was seen a few times. The chain is built from TRBV11-2 and TRBJ2-1, with 8 bases lining up with TRBD2. The CDR3 totals 12 residues. With V trimmed by 3 bases and J by 14 bases, 6 bases remained unmatched. Germline CDR1 and CDR2: SGHAT and FQNNGV. Here the CDR3 DNA reads TGTGCCAGCAGCTTTAGCGGGACAAGGGAGTTCTTC. This sequence encodes CASSFSGTREFF.

The J gene is TRBJ2-1, the V gene TRBV19; 9 nucleotides align to TRBD2. The V and J ends lost 1 base and 4 bases, in that order; junction bases with no gene match: 2. Per germline, CDR1 LNHDA and CDR2 SQIVND (reference sequence). The CDR3 covers 15 residues. The CDR3 region is CASSIGGREYNEQFF. The DNA of the CDR3 is TGTGCCAGTAGTATAGGCGGGAGGGAATACAATGAGCAGTTCTTC.

This clone was observed many times. The chain uses TRBV2 and TRBJ2-6; the D is unclear. The CDR3 has 17 amino acids. The germline V and J ends were trimmed by 0 bases and 2 bases, with 11 bases remaining between them. CDR1 is SNHLY and CDR2 is FYNNEI in the germline V gene. The CDR3 coding sequence is TGTGCCAGCAGTGAAGCGTCGTCAGGAACTGGGGCCAACGTCCTGACTTTC. This encodes CASSEASSGTGANVLTF.

This clone was detected a few times. This chain joins TRBV10-3 and TRBJ1-3, with no clear D. The CDR3 is made up of 16 amino acids. Germline assignment: CDR1 ENHRY and CDR2 SYGVKD. The V end was cut by 8 bases, the J end by 0 bases, with 17 bases between. The CDR3 DNA is TGTGCCATCCAGGCTGATCCCTCCTCCTCTGGAAACACCATATATTTT. It translates to CAIQADPSSSGNTIYF.

The genes are TRBV7-8 and TRBJ2-5; tentative D call: TRBD1 (7 bases). The CDR3 covers 15 residues. V lost 5 bases and J 3 bases, leaving 16 bases between the germline ends. Looked up from germline, CDR1 is SGHVS and CDR2 is FQNEAQ. The CDR3 region is CASSQEGTAKETQYF. CDR3 coding DNA: TGTGCCAGCAGCCAGGAGGGGACAGCTAAAGAGACCCAGTACTTC.

In this sample, this clone turned up a few times. The rearrangement links TRBV19 to TRBJ2-7, with 9 nucleotides matching TRBD2. The V and J ends lost 3 bases and 2 bases, in that order; junction bases with no gene match: 5. The germline V gene encodes CDR1 LNHDA and CDR2 SQIVND (reference sequence). This CDR3 comprises 15 residues. The chain's CDR3 is CASSIAASGTYEQYF. Written as DNA, the CDR3 is TGTGCCAGTAGTATCGCAGCTAGCGGGACCTACGAGCAGTACTTC.

There are a few counts of this clone. CDR3 loop: CASSLLTGNNSPLHF. CDR3 nucleotides: TGTGCCAGCAGCTTACTTACAGGGAATAATTCACCCCTCCACTTT. This rearrangement joins TRBV7-9 to TRBJ1-6; TRBD1 might be the D (6 bases). CDR1 and CDR2 from the germline V gene are SEHNR and FQNEAQ (reference sequence). The CDR3 extends over 15 amino acids. V gave up 2 bases and J gave up 5 bases, with 10 bases separating them.

V usage is TRBV5-1 and J usage is TRBJ2-3; a weak D match, TRBD2 (6 bases). V was shortened by 4 bases and J by 2 bases, with 17 bases between the two germline ends. The CDR3 length is 16 residues. In germline, CDR1 is SGHRS, CDR2 YFSETQ. CDR3 sequence reads: CASSPGLPHFTDTQYF. DNA for the CDR3: TGCGCCAGCAGCCCGGGACTTCCTCACTTCACAGATACGCAGTATTTT.

V and J are TRBV6-6 and TRBJ2-7, with D perhaps being TRBD1 or TRBD2 (5 bases each). CDR1 and CDR2 from the germline V gene are MNHNY and SVGAGI (reference sequence). The CDR3 is 13 amino acids. The V and J ends lost 4 bases and 7 bases respectively, with 14 bases between them. CDR3 residues: CASSLDGTGEQYF. The CDR3 DNA follows: TGTGCCAGCAGTTTGGATGGGACGGGGGAGCAGTACTTC.

This chain joins TRBV7-9 and TRBJ2-7; D not certain. The CDR3 runs to 13 residues. CDR1 and CDR2 from the germline V gene are SEHNR and FQNEAQ (reference sequence). The V and J ends lost 5 bases and 7 bases respectively, with 15 bases between them. CDR3 DNA sequence: TGTGCCAGCAGCATCCTGACACCCTCGGAGCAGTACTTC. Amino acids: CASSILTPSEQYF.

The chain is built from TRBV25-1 and TRBJ2-7; TRBD1 matches at 7 bases. This CDR3 spans 14 amino acids. Losses at the gene ends were 6 bases for V and 0 bases for J; bases not matched to a gene: 5. Looked up from germline, CDR1 is MGHDK and CDR2 is SYGVNS. As DNA, the CDR3 is TGTGCCAGCAGAAATACAGGGGACTCCTACGAGCAGTACTTC. It is translated as CASRNTGDSYEQYF.

In its sample, this clone was seen a few times. CDR3 region: CSVVRTGRIYEQYF. CDR3 DNA: TGCAGCGTTGTCAGAACAGGGAGAATCTACGAGCAGTACTTC. This chain links TRBV29-1 with TRBJ2-7, with a weak D call TRBD1 (6 bases). The germline CDR1 and CDR2 sequences are SQVTM and ANQGSEA. V lost 4 bases to trimming and J lost 3 bases, with 16 bases between them. This CDR3 contains 14 residues.

The chain employs TRBV29-1 and TRBJ1-2; 9 bases line up with TRBD1. In germline, CDR1 is SQVTM, CDR2 ANQGSEA. V lost 4 bases to trimming and J lost 3 bases; unmatched junction nucleotides: 9. This CDR3 spans 15 amino acids. CDR3 protein: CSVGGTGIRDYGYTF. The CDR3 region has the DNA TGCAGCGTTGGCGGGACAGGGATCAGAGACTATGGCTACACCTTC.

This rearrangement joins TRBV5-1 to TRBJ2-1; tentative D call: TRBD1 (6 bases). The CDR3 is 14 residues long. CDR1 SGHRS and CDR2 YFSETQ come from the germline V gene. With 4 bases removed from V and 3 bases from J, the gap between germline ends came to 11 bases. As DNA, the CDR3 is TGCGCCAGCAGCGGCGGACAGAGCTACAATGAGCAGTTCTTC. Its translation: CASSGGQSYNEQFF.

The chain carries TRBV30 and TRBJ2-4; 8 nucleotides match TRBD1. CDR3 length: 16 residues. J gave up 2 bases and V 2 bases, and 8 bases lay outside the gene matches. From germline, CDR1 is GTSNPN and CDR2 SVGIG (reference sequence). The CDR3 reads CAWSYGQGSSKNIQYF. CDR3 in DNA: TGTGCCTGGAGTTACGGACAGGGTTCGTCCAAAAACATTCAGTACTTC.

The CDR3 DNA reads TGTGCCAGCAGCTTAGGGGGTCGTGGGGCCGAGACCCAGTACTTC. This gives the protein CASSLGGRGAETQYF. The J gene is TRBJ2-5, the V gene TRBV7-8, with a tentative D call TRBD1 (5 bases). CDR1 is SGHVS and CDR2 is FQNEAQ in the germline V gene. The CDR3 consists of 15 residues. Trimming cost V 1 base and J 5 bases, with 14 bases left between them.

The chain uses TRBV7-6 and TRBJ1-2; D perhaps matches TRBD1 (6 bases). V was pared by 5 bases and J by 1 base, with 11 bases between. The germline gives CDR1 SGHVS, CDR2 FNYEAQ. The CDR3 length is 14 residues. DNA for the CDR3: TGTGCCAGCAGCGCGGGACAACTTAACTATGGCTACACCTTC. The encoded protein is CASSAGQLNYGYTF.

This clone appeared a few times. The V and J genes are TRBV29-1 and TRBJ2-1; 11 nucleotides line up with TRBD2. The V and J ends lost 3 bases and 7 bases, in that order; junction bases with no gene match: 8. This CDR3 is 15 amino acids long. CDR1 and CDR2 (germline): SQVTM, ANQGSEA. As DNA, the CDR3 is TGCAGCGTTGACTCCACTAGCGGGAGTAGGAATGAGCAGTTCTTC. It codes for CSVDSTSGSRNEQFF.